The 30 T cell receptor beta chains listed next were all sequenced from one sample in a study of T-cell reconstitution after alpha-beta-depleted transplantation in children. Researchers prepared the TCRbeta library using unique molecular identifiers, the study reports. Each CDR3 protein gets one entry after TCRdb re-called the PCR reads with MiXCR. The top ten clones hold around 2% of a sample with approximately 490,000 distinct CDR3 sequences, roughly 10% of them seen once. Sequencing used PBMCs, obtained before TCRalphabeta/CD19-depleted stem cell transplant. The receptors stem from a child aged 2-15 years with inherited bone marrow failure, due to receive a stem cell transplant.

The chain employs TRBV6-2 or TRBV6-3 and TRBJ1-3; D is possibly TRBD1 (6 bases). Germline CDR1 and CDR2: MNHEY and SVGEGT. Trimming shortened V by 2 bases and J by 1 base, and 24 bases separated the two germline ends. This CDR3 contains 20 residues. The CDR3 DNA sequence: TGTGCCAGCAGTTACATCGCGACAGGCCAGGGAGGTCAGTCTGGAAACACCATATATTTT. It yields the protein CASSYIATGQGGQSGNTIYF.

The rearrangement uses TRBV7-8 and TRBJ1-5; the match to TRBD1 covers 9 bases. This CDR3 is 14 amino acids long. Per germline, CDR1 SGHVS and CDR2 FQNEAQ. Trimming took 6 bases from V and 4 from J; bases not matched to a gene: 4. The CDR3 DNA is TGTGCCAGCAGTCACGGACAGGGGAATCAGCCCCAGCATTTT. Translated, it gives CASSHGQGNQPQHF.

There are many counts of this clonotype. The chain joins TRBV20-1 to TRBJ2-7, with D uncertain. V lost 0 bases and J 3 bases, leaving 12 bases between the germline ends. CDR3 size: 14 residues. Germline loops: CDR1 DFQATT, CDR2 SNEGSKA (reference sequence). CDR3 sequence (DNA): TGCAGTGCTAGAGATGCCCGACAATTCTACGAGCAGTACTTC. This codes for CSARDARQFYEQYF.

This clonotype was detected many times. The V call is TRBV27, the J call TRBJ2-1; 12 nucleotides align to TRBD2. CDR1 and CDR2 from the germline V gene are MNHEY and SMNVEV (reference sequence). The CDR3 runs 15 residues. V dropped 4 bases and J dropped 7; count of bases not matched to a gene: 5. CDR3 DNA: TGTGCCAGCAGTTCCGGACTAGCGGGATTGAATGAGCAGTTCTTC. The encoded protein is CASSSGLAGLNEQFF.

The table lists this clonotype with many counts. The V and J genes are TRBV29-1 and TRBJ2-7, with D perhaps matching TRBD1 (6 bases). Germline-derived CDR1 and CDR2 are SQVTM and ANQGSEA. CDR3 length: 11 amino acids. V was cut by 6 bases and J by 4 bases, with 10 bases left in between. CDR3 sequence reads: CSVTRGYEQYF. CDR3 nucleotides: TGCAGCGTCACTAGGGGGTACGAGCAGTACTTC.

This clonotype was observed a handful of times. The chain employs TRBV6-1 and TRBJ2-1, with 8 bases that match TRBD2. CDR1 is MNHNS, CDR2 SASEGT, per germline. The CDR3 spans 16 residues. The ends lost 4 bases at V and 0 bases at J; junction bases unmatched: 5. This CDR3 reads CASSGLATSSYNEQFF. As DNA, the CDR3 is TGTGCCAGCAGTGGACTAGCGACTAGCTCCTACAATGAGCAGTTCTTC.

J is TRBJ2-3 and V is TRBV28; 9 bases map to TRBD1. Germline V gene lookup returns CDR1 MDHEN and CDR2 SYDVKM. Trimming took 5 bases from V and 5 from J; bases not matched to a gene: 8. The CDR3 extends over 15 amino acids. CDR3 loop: CASSRRDRERDTQYF. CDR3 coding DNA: TGTGCCAGCAGTCGGCGGGACAGGGAAAGAGATACGCAGTATTTT.

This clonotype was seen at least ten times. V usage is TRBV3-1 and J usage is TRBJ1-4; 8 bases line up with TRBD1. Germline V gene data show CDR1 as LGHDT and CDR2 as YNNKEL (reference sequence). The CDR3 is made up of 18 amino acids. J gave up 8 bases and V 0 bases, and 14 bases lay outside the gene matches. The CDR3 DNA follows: TGTGCCAGCAGCCAAGAAACCCTTTACCAGGACAGGGAAGAAAAACTGTTTTTT. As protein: CASSQETLYQDREEKLFF.

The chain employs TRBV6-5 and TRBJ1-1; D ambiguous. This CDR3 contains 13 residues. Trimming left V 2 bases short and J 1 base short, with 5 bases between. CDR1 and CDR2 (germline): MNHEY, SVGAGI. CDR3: CASSYSWNTEAFF. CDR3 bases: TGTGCCAGCAGTTACAGTTGGAACACTGAAGCTTTCTTT.

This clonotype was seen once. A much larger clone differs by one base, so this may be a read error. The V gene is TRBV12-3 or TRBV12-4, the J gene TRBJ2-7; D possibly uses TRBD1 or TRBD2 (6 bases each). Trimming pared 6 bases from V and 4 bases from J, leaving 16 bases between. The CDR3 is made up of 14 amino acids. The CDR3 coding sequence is TGTGCCAGCAGCTTCTGGGGGGCGTGTTACGAGCAGTACTTC. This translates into CASSFWGACYEQYF.

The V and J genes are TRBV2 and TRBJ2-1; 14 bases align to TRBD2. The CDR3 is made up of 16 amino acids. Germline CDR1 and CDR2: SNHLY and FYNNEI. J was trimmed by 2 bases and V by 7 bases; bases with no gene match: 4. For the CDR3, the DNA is TGTGCCAGCAAAGGACTAGCGGGAGGCACCTACAATGAGCAGTTCTTC. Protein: CASKGLAGGTYNEQFF.

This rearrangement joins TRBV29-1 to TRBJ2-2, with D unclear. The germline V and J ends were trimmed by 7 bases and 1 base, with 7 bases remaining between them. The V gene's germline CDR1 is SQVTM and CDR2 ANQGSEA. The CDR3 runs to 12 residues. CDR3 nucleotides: TGCAGCGCCGAAGGGAACACCGGGGAGCTGTTTTTT. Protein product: CSAEGNTGELFF.

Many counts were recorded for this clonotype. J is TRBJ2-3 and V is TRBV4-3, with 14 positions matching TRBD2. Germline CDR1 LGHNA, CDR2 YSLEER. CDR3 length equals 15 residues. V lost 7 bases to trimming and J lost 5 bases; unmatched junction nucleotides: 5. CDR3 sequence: CASTPGLAGEDTQYF. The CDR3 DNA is TGCGCCAGCACCCCGGGACTAGCGGGAGAAGATACGCAGTATTTT.

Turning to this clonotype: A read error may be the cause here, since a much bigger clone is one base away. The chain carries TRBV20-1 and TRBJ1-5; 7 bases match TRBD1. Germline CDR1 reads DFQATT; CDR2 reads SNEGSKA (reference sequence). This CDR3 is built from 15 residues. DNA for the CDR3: TGCAGTGCTGCAGGGACAGAGCATAGCAATAAGCCCCAGCATTTT. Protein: CSAAGTEHSNKPQHF.

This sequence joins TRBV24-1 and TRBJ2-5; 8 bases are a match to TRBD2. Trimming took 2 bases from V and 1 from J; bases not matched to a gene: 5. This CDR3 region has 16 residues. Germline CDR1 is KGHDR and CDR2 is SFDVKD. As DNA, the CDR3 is TGTGCCACCAGTGATTCTGGACTAGCCCCCCAAGAGACCCAGTACTTC. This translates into CATSDSGLAPQETQYF.

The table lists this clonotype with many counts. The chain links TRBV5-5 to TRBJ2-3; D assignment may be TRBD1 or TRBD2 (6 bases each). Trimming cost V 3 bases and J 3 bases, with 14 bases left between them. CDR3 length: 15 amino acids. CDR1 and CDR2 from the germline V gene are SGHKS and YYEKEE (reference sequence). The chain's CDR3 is CASSSRGRRTDTQYF. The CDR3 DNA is TGTGCCAGCAGCTCTAGGGGGAGGCGGACAGATACGCAGTATTTT.

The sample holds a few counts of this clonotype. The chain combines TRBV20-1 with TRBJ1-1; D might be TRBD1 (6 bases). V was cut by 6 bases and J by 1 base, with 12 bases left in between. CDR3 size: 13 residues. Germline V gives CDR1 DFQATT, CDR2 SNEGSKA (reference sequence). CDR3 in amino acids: CSAPNRENTEAFF. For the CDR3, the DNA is TGCAGTGCCCCGAACAGGGAGAACACTGAAGCTTTCTTT.

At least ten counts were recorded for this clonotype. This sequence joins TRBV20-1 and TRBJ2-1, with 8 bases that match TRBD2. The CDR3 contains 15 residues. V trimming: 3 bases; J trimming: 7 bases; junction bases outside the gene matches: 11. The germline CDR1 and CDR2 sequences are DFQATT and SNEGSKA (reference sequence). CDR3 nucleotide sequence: TGCAGTGCTAGGGCGCCTATAGCGGGGCGAAATGAGCAGTTCTTC. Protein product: CSARAPIAGRNEQFF.

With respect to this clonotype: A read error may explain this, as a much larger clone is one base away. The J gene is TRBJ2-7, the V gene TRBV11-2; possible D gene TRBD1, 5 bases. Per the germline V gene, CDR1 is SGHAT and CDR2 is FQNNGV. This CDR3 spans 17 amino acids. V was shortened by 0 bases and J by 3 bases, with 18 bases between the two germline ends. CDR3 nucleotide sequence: TGTGCCAGCAGCTTAGAGCTTACAGGAACCCTAATCTACGAGCAGTACTTC. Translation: CASSLELTGTLIYEQYF.

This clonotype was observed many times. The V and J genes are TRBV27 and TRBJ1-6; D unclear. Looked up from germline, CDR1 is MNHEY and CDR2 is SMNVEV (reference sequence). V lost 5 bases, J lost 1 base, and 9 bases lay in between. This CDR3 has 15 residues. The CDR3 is CASSPSLSYNSPLHF. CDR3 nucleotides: TGTGCCAGCAGTCCGTCCTTGTCCTATAATTCACCCCTCCACTTT.

The CDR3 DNA reads as TGCAGTGCTAGTGCCAGGGGGGGGTATCAGCCCCAGCATTTT. This gives the protein CSASARGGYQPQHF. This chain joins TRBV20-1 and TRBJ1-5; 7 bases align to TRBD1. Germline CDR1 DFQATT, CDR2 SNEGSKA (reference sequence). The V gene end was trimmed by 3 bases and the J gene end by 5 bases; junction bases not matched to a gene: 7. The CDR3 has 14 amino acids.

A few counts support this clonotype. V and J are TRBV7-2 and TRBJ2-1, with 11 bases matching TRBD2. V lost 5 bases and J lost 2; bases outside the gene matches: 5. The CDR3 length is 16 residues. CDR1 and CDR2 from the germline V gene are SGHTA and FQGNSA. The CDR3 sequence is CASSQGLAETYNEQFF. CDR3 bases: TGTGCCAGCAGCCAGGGACTAGCGGAGACCTACAATGAGCAGTTCTTC.

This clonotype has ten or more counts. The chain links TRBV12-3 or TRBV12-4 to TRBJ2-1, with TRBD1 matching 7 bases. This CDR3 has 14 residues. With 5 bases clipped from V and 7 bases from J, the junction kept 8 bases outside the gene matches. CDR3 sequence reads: CASSPWAGGNEQFF. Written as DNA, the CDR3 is TGTGCCAGCAGTCCCTGGGCAGGGGGAAATGAGCAGTTCTTC.

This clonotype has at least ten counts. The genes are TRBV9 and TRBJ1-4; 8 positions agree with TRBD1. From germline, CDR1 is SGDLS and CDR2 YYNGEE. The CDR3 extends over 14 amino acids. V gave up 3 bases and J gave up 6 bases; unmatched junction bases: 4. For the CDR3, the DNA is TGTGCCAGCAGCGCAGGGGGCGGGGATGAAAAACTGTTTTTT. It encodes CASSAGGGDEKLFF. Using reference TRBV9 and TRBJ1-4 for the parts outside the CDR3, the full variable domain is DSGVTQTPKHLITATGQRVTLRCSPRSGDLSVYWYQQSLDQGLQFLIQYYNGEERAKGNILERFSAQQFPDLHSELNLSSLELGDSALYFCASSAGGGDEKLFFGSGTQLSVL.

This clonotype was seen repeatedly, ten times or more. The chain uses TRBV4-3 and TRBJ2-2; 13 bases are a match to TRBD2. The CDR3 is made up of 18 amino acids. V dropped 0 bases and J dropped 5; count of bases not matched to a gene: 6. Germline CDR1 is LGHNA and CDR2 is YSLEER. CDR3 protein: CASSQEGLAGEGTGELFF. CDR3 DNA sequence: TGCGCCAGCAGCCAAGAAGGACTAGCGGGAGAGGGGACCGGGGAGCTGTTTTTT.

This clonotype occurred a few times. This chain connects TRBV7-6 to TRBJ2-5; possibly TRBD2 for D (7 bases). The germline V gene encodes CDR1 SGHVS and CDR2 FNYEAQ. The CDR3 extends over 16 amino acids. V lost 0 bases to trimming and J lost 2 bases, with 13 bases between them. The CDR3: CASSLAKGGTQETQYF. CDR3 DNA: TGTGCCAGCAGCTTAGCGAAGGGGGGGACACAAGAGACCCAGTACTTC.

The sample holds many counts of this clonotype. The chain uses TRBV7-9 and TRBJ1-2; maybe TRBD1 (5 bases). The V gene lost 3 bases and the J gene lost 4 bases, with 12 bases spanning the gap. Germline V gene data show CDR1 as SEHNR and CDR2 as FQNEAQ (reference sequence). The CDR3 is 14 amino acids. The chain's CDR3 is CASSLGREIYGYTF. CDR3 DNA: TGTGCCAGCAGCTTGGGACGGGAGATCTATGGCTACACCTTC.

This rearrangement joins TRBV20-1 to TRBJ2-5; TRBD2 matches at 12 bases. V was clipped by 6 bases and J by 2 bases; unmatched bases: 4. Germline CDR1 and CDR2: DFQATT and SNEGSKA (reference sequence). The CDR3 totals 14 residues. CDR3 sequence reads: CSAIGTSGQETQYF. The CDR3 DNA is TGCAGTGCGATAGGGACTAGCGGGCAAGAGACCCAGTACTTC.

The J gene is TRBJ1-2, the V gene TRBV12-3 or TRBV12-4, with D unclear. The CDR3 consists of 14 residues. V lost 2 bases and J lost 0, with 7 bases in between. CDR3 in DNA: TGTGCCAGCAGTTTATTGGCCTCTAACTATGGCTACACCTTC. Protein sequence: CASSLLASNYGYTF.

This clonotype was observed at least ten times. The CDR3 coding sequence is TGTGCCAGCAGCGTAGCAGCTACCTCAACAGATACGCAGTATTTT. Its protein is CASSVAATSTDTQYF. This rearrangement joins TRBV9 to TRBJ2-3; D is ambiguous. The V end was cut by 0 bases, the J end by 3 bases, with 11 bases between. Germline V gene sequence: CDR1 SGDLS, CDR2 YYNGEE. The CDR3 covers 15 residues.